The next 17 T cell receptor beta chains were all read from a single sample in a study of T cells after yellow fever vaccination. In TCRdb, the 5' RACE reads were re-called with MiXCR into one record per CDR3 protein. The table records under 55,000 distinct CDR3 sequences, about 6.3% of them present only once. The sample here was CD8+ T cells not binding an NS4B(214-222) dextramer, sorted from PBMCs, taken approximately 40 days after the first yellow fever vaccination. These receptors were taken from a man aged 18 to 29 who received the YFV17D yellow fever vaccine.

The chain uses TRBV10-2 and TRBJ2-1, with a tentative D call TRBD2 (6 bases). From germline, CDR1 is WSHSY and CDR2 SAAADI. There are 15 residues in the CDR3. V was pared by 4 bases and J by 2 bases, with 12 bases between. CDR3 sequence reads: CASSVPGVTYNEQFF. The CDR3 region has the DNA TGCGCCAGCAGTGTACCGGGGGTGACCTACAATGAGCAGTTCTTC.

This clonotype was observed many times. The V and J genes are TRBV25-1 and TRBJ2-7; D is unresolved. Germline V gene data show CDR1 as MGHDK and CDR2 as SYGVNS. The CDR3 covers 12 residues. Between the trimmed V and J ends, which lost 0 bases and 3 bases, there was a span of 3 bases. The CDR3 spells CASSEYNYEQYF. CDR3 nucleotides: TGTGCCAGCAGTGAATATAACTACGAGCAGTACTTC.

This clonotype was seen at least ten times. V is TRBV6-2 or TRBV6-3 and J is TRBJ2-5, with TRBD2 matching 11 bases. The CDR3 loop spans 17 amino acids. With V trimmed by 5 bases and J by 0 bases, 8 bases remained unmatched. CDR1 is MNHEY, CDR2 SVGEGT, per germline. The CDR3 coding sequence is TGTGCCAGCAGTCAATCACTAGCGGGGGCCTACCAAGAGACCCAGTACTTC. Amino acids: CASSQSLAGAYQETQYF.

Many counts were recorded for this clonotype. The chain carries TRBV12-3 or TRBV12-4 and TRBJ2-1; 8 nucleotides line up with TRBD2. The V segment lost 5 bases and the J segment 3 bases; nucleotides outside the gene matches: 12. The CDR3 spans 17 residues. Written as DNA, the CDR3 is TGTGCCAGCAGTCCGAGGGGGAGCGGGGGCCGCTACAATGAGCAGTTCTTC. Amino acids: CASSPRGSGGRYNEQFF.

This clonotype was detected ten times or more. The J gene is TRBJ2-5, the V gene TRBV6-5; D tentatively reads TRBD1 or TRBD2 (5 bases each). Germline CDR1 MNHEY, CDR2 SVGAGI. The V end was cut by 4 bases, the J end by 5 bases, with 14 bases between. CDR3 size: 14 residues. This chain's CDR3 is CASSSSLWGETQYF. CDR3 bases: TGTGCCAGCAGTTCGTCTCTTTGGGGGGAGACCCAGTACTTC.

On this clonotype: One base away lies a much larger clone, so this may be a sequencing read error. The chain couples TRBV20-1 to TRBJ2-1; the D is unclear. This CDR3 region has 15 residues. Per the germline V gene, CDR1 is DFQATT and CDR2 is SNEGSKA (reference sequence). V lost 5 bases and J lost 0, with 14 bases in between. CDR3 loop: CSAFTRFSSYNEQFF. CDR3 nucleotides: TGCAGTGCTTTTACGCGGTTTAGCTCCTACAATGAGCAGTTCTTC.

In its sample, this clonotype was seen many times. The chain combines TRBV12-3 or TRBV12-4 with TRBJ1-3; D not resolved. The CDR3 has 10 amino acids. The ends were cut back, 7 bases at V and 6 bases at J, with 4 bases in the middle. The CDR3 region is CASIQNTIYF. The DNA of the CDR3 is TGTGCCAGCATCCAAAACACCATATATTTT.

This clonotype showed up many times. V is TRBV7-2 and J is TRBJ2-3; no reliable D call. The CDR3 contains 15 residues. V was trimmed by 4 bases and J by 1 base, leaving 12 bases between them. CDR1 and CDR2 from the germline V gene are SGHTA and FQGNSA. The CDR3 DNA follows: TGTGCCAGCAGCTCCGATAGCATGGGCACAGATACGCAGTATTTT. This gives the protein CASSSDSMGTDTQYF.

This clonotype occurred many times. The germline gene is not matched at one end of the junction; a read error may be the cause. The V gene is TRBV7-3, the J gene TRBJ2-7, with D possibly matching TRBD1 (6 bases). The CDR3 is 11 residues long. Germline values: CDR1 SGHTA, CDR2 FQGTGA. CDR3 sequence (DNA): TGCGCCAGCAGCCAGGGGAACGAGCAGTACTTC. Its protein is CASSQGNEQYF.

A note on this clonotype: This could be a read error, since a much larger clone is one nucleotide away. J is TRBJ1-5 and V is TRBV20-1; no clear D. CDR1 is DFQATT, CDR2 SNEGSKA, per germline (reference sequence). The CDR3 is made up of 12 amino acids. The DNA for the CDR3 is TGCTGTGCTACGGGTTGGGGTCAGCCCCAGCATTTT. Its translation: CCATGWGQPQHF.

This clonotype was picked up many times. The chain combines TRBV12-3 or TRBV12-4 with TRBJ1-5, with a tentative D call TRBD1 (6 bases). The length of the CDR3 is 13 residues. Trimming left V 3 bases short and J 8 bases short, with 11 bases between. The CDR3 DNA follows: TGTGCCAGCAGTTTCTGGGGGGGCGAGCCCCAGCATTTT. The encoded protein is CASSFWGGEPQHF.

A note on this clonotype: A read error may account for a junction end that differs from germline. This rearrangement joins TRBV6-4 to TRBJ2-3; 8 bases map to TRBD2. The CDR3 extends over 15 amino acids. CDR1 and CDR2 (germline): MRHNA, SNTAGT. Written as DNA, the CDR3 is TGTGCCAGCAGTGAAACCGGGGGGGCCGCTGATACGCATTATTTT. Protein sequence: CASSETGGAADTHYF.

The sample holds many counts of this clonotype. The V gene is TRBV29-1, the J gene TRBJ2-2; D is unclear. The CDR3 is 13 amino acids. Germline V gene data show CDR1 as SQVTM and CDR2 as ANQGSEA. V was clipped by 4 bases and J by 6 bases, with 12 bases between them. CDR3 sequence: CSVGSPGAGELFF. CDR3 sequence (DNA): TGCAGCGTTGGGTCTCCGGGCGCCGGGGAGCTGTTTTTT.

This clonotype was seen only a few times. V usage is TRBV9 and J usage is TRBJ2-1; tentatively, D is TRBD2 (6 bases). V was shortened by 3 bases and J by 2 bases, with 12 bases between the two germline ends. From germline, CDR1 is SGDLS and CDR2 YYNGEE. The length of the CDR3 is 15 residues. The CDR3 sequence is CASSAASATYNEQFF. The CDR3 region has the DNA TGTGCCAGCAGCGCAGCTAGCGCAACCTACAATGAGCAGTTCTTC. Looking up the rest from reference TRBV9 and TRBJ2-1 gives the full variable domain: DSGVTQTPKHLITATGQRVTLRCSPRSGDLSVYWYQQSLDQGLQFLIQYYNGEERAKGNILERFSAQQFPDLHSELNLSSLELGDSALYFCASSAASATYNEQFFGPGTRLTVL.

This clonotype was recorded only once. A much bigger clone sits one base away, suggesting this may be a read error. The rearrangement uses TRBV5-1 and TRBJ2-3; D not resolved. The CDR3 sequence is 15 residues long. Germline CDR1 reads SGHRS; CDR2 reads YFSETQ. The CDR3 sequence: CSSSLVAGDTDTQYF. The CDR3, as DNA: TGCTCCAGCAGCCTCGTAGCAGGAGACACAGATACGCAGTATTTT.

Points on this clonotype: A read error may explain this, as a much larger clone is one base away. The gene calls are TRBV4-2 and TRBJ2-3; D not resolved. Germline CDR1 LGHNA, CDR2 YNFKEQ. The CDR3 is 11 amino acids. The DNA for the CDR3 is TGTGCCAGCAGCCAAGGAAATACGCGGTATTTT. Its translation: CASSQGNTRYF.

This chain connects TRBV6-5 to TRBJ1-3, with D maybe TRBD1 (6 bases). The CDR3 contains 15 residues. V shed 0 bases and J shed 5 bases, with 11 bases lying between them. Germline-derived CDR1 and CDR2 are MNHEY and SVGAGI. The CDR3 bases are TGTGCCAGCAGTTACTCGTCCAGGGACAGAAACACCATATATTTT. Its translation is CASSYSSRDRNTIYF.